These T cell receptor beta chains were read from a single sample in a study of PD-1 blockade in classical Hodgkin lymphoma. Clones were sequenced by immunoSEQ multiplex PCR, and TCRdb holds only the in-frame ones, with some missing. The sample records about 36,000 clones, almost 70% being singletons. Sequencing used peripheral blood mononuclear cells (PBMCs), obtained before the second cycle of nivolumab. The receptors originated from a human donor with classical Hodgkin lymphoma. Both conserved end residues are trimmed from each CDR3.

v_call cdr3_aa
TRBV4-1 ASSPHQGGASETQY
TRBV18 ASSPLVGGDTEAF
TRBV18 ASSPGILISGYT
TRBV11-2 ASSLNGVPSETQY
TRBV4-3 ASSRDNYGYT
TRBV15 ATSRDPGTTNEKLF
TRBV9 ASSVRSGGYEQF
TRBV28 ASSPQERVENTIY
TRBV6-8 ASSLDRVNQPQH
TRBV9 ASSAPGGGRTGELF
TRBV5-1 ASSLTGQGAGEKLF
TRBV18 ASSPGTATFSGANVLT
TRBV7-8 ASSLDRGNEAF
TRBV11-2 ASSLDLHGTQY
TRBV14 ASSQGYSYNSPLH
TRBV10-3 ASSPSNEQF
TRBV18 ASSPSTGGPGANVLT
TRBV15 ATSRDLTVGVEAF
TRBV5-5 ASSLWGSDEQY
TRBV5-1 ASSLRLADNEQF
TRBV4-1 ASSQGTSGGLTDTQY
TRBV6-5 ASSYSTSNTEAF
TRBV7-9 ASSPRRVGTNEKLF
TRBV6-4 ASSDQPQRLSTDTQY